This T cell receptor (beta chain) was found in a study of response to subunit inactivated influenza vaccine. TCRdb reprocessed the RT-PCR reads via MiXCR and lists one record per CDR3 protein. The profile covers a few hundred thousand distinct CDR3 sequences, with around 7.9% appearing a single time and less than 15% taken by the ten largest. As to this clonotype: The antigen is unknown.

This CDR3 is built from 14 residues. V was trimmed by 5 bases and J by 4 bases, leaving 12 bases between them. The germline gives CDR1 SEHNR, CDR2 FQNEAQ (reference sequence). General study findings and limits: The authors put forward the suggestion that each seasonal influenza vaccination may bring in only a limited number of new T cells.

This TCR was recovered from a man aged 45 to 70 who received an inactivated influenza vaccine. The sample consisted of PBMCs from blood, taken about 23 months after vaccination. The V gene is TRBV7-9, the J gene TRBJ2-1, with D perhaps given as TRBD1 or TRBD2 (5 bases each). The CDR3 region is CASSAREGYNEQFF. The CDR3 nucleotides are TGTGCCAGCAGCGCCCGAGAGGGGTACAATGAGCAGTTCTTC.